This T cell receptor beta chain was sequenced during a study of CD8+ T cells in alopecia areata. Findings and caveats of the study: More clonal than normal scalp was lesional scalp, particularly alopecia totalis/universalis.

cDNA reverse transcribed from extracted RNA served as the sequencing template. Here immunoSEQ multiplex PCR was the method, and the copy in TCRdb shows in-frame clones only, minus some. The table records approximately 31,000 clones, about 83% of them present only once. This CDR3 is 14 amino acids long. Looked up from germline, CDR1 is SQVTM and CDR2 is ANQGSEA. The junction had 1 base not matched to a gene; V was cut back by 5 bases and J by 0 bases. Samples from alopecia areata patients were lesional scalp punch biopsies and peripheral blood. A note on this clone: No antigen is known for it.

The clonotype was recovered from a human donor with alopecia areata. The gene calls are TRBV29-1 and TRBJ2-2, with TRBD2 identical over 9 bases. The source material was NKG2D-low CD8+ T cells sorted from blood. CDR3 DNA sequence: TGCAGCGTTCCTAGCGGGACGAACACCGGGGAGCTGTTTTTT. It encodes CSVPSGTNTGELFF.